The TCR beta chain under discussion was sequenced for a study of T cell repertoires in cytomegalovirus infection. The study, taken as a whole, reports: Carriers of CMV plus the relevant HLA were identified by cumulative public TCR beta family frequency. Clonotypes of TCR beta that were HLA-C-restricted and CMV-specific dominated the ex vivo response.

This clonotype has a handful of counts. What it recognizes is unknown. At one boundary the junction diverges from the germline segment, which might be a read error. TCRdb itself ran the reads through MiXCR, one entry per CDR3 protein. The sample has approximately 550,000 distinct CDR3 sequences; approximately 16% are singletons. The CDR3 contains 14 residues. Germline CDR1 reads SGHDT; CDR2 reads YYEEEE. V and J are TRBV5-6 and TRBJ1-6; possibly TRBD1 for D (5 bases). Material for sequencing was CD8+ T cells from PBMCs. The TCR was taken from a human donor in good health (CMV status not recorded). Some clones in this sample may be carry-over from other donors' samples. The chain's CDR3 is CASSLGTLHSTLHF. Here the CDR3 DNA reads TGTGCCAGCAGCCTCGGGACGCTCCATTCAACCCTCCACTTT. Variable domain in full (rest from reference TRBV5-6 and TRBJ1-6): DAGVTQSPTHLIKTRGQQVTLRCSPKSGHDTVSWYQQALGQGPQFIFQYYEEEERQRGNFPDRFSGHQFPNYSSELNVNALLLGDSALYLCASSLGTLHSTLHFGNGTRLTVT.